The 31 T cell receptor beta chains presented below share a single source sample, sequenced in a study of blood T cell repertoires in COVID-19. Measured with immunoSEQ multiplex PCR; TCRdb has only the in-frame clones, and not every one. Of 300,000 to 450,000 clones in the sample, over 75% were seen once. The material sequenced was PBMCs or T cells enriched from blood (not recorded which). The receptor set was obtained from a woman in her 30s who had recovered from COVID-19.

The rearrangement links TRBV7-8 to TRBJ2-5; D not certain. From germline, CDR1 is SGHVS and CDR2 FQNEAQ. CDR3 size: 12 residues. This CDR3 reads CAIFGGQETQYF. CDR3 in DNA: TGTGCTATCTTCGGCGGCCAAGAGACCCAGTACTTC.

This clone was counted only a few times. The CDR3 DNA reads TGTGCCAGCTCACAGGAGACAGGGGGCAATCAGCCCCAGCATTTT. Translated: CASSQETGGNQPQHF. The V call is TRBV18, the J call TRBJ1-5; 8 bases match TRBD1. Germline CDR1 KGHSH, CDR2 LQKENI. The V gene end was trimmed by 4 bases and the J gene end by 2 bases; junction bases not matched to a gene: 4. The CDR3 is 15 amino acids. The complete variable domain, with remaining parts taken from reference TRBV18 and TRBJ1-5, reads NAGVMQNPRHLVRRRGQEARLRCSPMKGHSHVYWYRQLPEEGLKFMVYLQKENIIDESGMPKERFSAEFPKEGPSILRIQQVVRGDSAAYFCASSQETGGNQPQHFGDGTRLSIL.

This clone occurred once. The rearrangement joins TRBV7-2 to TRBJ1-2, with 10 bases identical to TRBD1. The CDR3 length is 14 residues. J lost 6 bases, V lost 7 bases, and 8 bases had no gene match. The germline V gene has CDR1 SGHTA and CDR2 FQGNSA. The CDR3 region has the DNA TGTGCCAGCACCCCCGACAGGGGGCCTCATGGCTACACCTTC. This gives the protein CASTPDRGPHGYTF. The whole variable domain, remainder taken from reference TRBV7-2 and TRBJ1-2, is GAGVSQSPSNKVTEKGKDVELRCDPISGHTALYWYRQSLGQGLEFLIYFQGNSAPDKSGLPSDRFSAERTGGSVSTLTIQRTQQEDSAVYLCASTPDRGPHGYTFGSGTRLTVV.

J is TRBJ2-7 and V is TRBV11-2, with 9 bases fitting TRBD1. This CDR3 has 14 residues. Germline V gene data show CDR1 as SGHAT and CDR2 as FQNNGV. V lost 5 bases, J lost 6 bases, and 8 bases stayed unmatched. CDR3 sequence reads: CASSPGTGLREQYF. The CDR3 bases are TGTGCCAGCAGCCCCGGGACAGGGCTTCGCGAGCAGTACTTC. Supplemented by reference TRBV11-2 and TRBJ2-7, the full variable domain reads EAGVAQSPRYKIIEKRQSVAFWCNPISGHATLYWYQQILGQGPKLLIQFQNNGVVDDSQLPKDRFSAERLKGVDSTLKIQPAKLEDSAVYLCASSPGTGLREQYFGPGTRLTVT.

The V and J genes are TRBV6-5 and TRBJ1-5, with a tentative D call TRBD1 (6 bases). CDR1 MNHEY and CDR2 SVGAGI come from the germline V gene. The CDR3 spans 16 residues. Trimming cost V 2 bases and J 3 bases, with 14 bases left between them. The CDR3 spells CASSYQQTGTNQPQHF. For the CDR3, the DNA is TGTGCCAGCAGTTACCAGCAAACAGGGACCAATCAGCCCCAGCATTTT.

This rearrangement joins TRBV5-1 to TRBJ2-1; TRBD2 matches 12 bases. The ends lost 0 bases at V and 4 bases at J; junction bases unmatched: 5. The CDR3 has 17 residues. Per germline, CDR1 SGHRS and CDR2 YFSETQ. The CDR3 bases are TGCGCCAGCAGCTTGGCCCCCGGGACTAGCGGGTACAATGAGCAGTTCTTC. It encodes CASSLAPGTSGYNEQFF. Using reference TRBV5-1 and TRBJ2-1 for the parts outside the CDR3, the full variable domain is KAGVTQTPRYLIKTRGQQVTLSCSPISGHRSVSWYQQTPGQGLQFLFEYFSETQRNKGNFPGRFSGRQFSNSRSEMNVSTLELGDSALYLCASSLAPGTSGYNEQFFGPGTRLTVL.

The chain combines TRBV7-9 with TRBJ1-2; D is undetermined. This CDR3 region has 15 residues. Germline V gives CDR1 SEHNR, CDR2 FQNEAQ (reference sequence). Between the trimmed V and J ends, which lost 5 bases and 5 bases, there was a span of 18 bases. CDR3 sequence (DNA): TGTGCCAGCAGCCCGAGGGTGAGGGCGATGTATGGCTACACCTTC. The encoded protein is CASSPRVRAMYGYTF. Combining the CDR3 with reference TRBV7-9 and TRBJ1-2 gives the whole variable domain DTGVSQNPRHKITKRGQNVTFRCDPISEHNRLYWYRQTLGQGPEFLTYFQNEAQLEKSRLLSDRFSAERPKGSFSTLEIQRTEQGDSAMYLCASSPRVRAMYGYTFGSGTRLTVV.

J is TRBJ1-3 and V is TRBV9; 7 bases agree with TRBD1. CDR3 length: 16 residues. Trimming cost V 7 bases and J 3 bases; bases outside gene matches: 13. Germline assignment: CDR1 SGDLS and CDR2 YYNGEE. In DNA, the CDR3 is TGTGCCAGCGGGAAGACAGGGTTGCGTGGTGGAAACACCATATATTTT. This gives the protein CASGKTGLRGGNTIYF.

The chain employs TRBV7-7 and TRBJ2-3, with TRBD1 as a possible D gene (5 bases). From germline, CDR1 is SSHAT and CDR2 FNYEAQ (reference sequence). V lost 5 bases and J lost 3, with 9 bases in between. The CDR3 has 13 residues. In DNA form, the CDR3 reads TGTGCCAGCAGCCTGCAGGGAACAGATACGCAGTATTTT. Amino acid sequence: CASSLQGTDTQYF.

V gene TRBV28 combines with J gene TRBJ1-5; TRBD1 matches 7 bases. Trimming took 4 bases from V and 1 from J; bases not matched to a gene: 4. The CDR3 sequence is 15 residues long. Germline lookup yields CDR1 MDHEN and CDR2 SYDVKM. Written as DNA, the CDR3 is TGTGCCAGCAGTTACCAGGGGGGAAGCAATCAGCCCCAGCATTTT. It codes for CASSYQGGSNQPQHF.

The table lists this clone with a few counts. The V gene is TRBV7-2, the J gene TRBJ1-4; D possibly corresponds to TRBD1 (5 bases). Trimming left V 4 bases short and J 5 bases short, with 14 bases between. Germline CDR1 is SGHTA and CDR2 is FQGNSA. The CDR3 length is 15 residues. The CDR3 sequence: CASSYGGGSNEKLFF. The CDR3 DNA is TGTGCCAGCAGCTATGGGGGAGGCTCAAATGAAAAACTGTTTTTT.

This clone was recorded once. The rearrangement uses TRBV6-5 and TRBJ2-7, with D maybe TRBD2 (7 bases). CDR3 size: 14 residues. Trimming stripped 6 bases from V and 11 bases from J, with 23 bases between. The germline V gene encodes CDR1 MNHEY and CDR2 SVGAGI. The CDR3, as DNA: TGTGCCAGCAGCCCCGATGGGGGGGCGTTGTGGGAGTACTTC. This gives the protein CASSPDGGALWEYF.

This chain uses TRBV10-2 with TRBJ2-5, with D tentatively TRBD1 (5 bases). Germline values: CDR1 WSHSY, CDR2 SAAADI. V was cut by 6 bases and J by 2 bases, with 13 bases left in between. CDR3 length: 14 amino acids. This CDR3 reads CASSARTLQETQYF. The CDR3 DNA follows: TGCGCCAGCAGCGCCCGGACATTACAAGAGACCCAGTACTTC.

The chain has TRBV11-2 and TRBJ1-1, with D unresolved. The CDR3 has 14 amino acids. The germline V and J ends were trimmed by 4 bases and 1 base, with 10 bases remaining between them. Germline V lookup: CDR1 SGHAT, CDR2 FQNNGV. CDR3: CASSWSGQNTEAFF. The CDR3 region has the DNA TGTGCCAGCAGCTGGAGTGGCCAGAACACTGAAGCTTTCTTT.

DNA of the CDR3: TGTGCCAGCAGCCCAGCGGGGGGCGAGGCGTACTTC. This encodes CASSPAGGEAYF. V and J are TRBV16 and TRBJ2-7; 9 bases are a match to TRBD2. Germline values: CDR1 KGHSY, CDR2 FQNENV. The V gene end was trimmed by 4 bases and the J gene end by 12 bases; junction bases not matched to a gene: 7. The CDR3 totals 12 residues.

This clone was seen more than once but under ten times. Other nucleotide sequences from this sample produce the same CDR3. The V and J genes are TRBV6-4 and TRBJ1-2, with D perhaps matching TRBD1 (5 bases). Germline V gene data show CDR1 as MRHNA and CDR2 as SNTAGT. Trimming left V 2 bases short and J 8 bases short, with 9 bases between. This CDR3 spans 12 amino acids. The CDR3, as DNA: TGTGCCAGCAGTGACAGGGGTAGAGGCTACACCTTC. This sequence encodes CASSDRGRGYTF.

The chain recombines TRBV2 with TRBJ2-7; TRBD2 agrees at 10 bases. Germline CDR1 SNHLY, CDR2 FYNNEI. CDR3 length: 13 residues. V dropped 11 bases and J dropped 2; count of bases not matched to a gene: 6. The CDR3 nucleotides are TGTGCCTCGCTAGCGGGGGCCGCCTACGAGCAGTACTTC. This codes for CASLAGAAYEQYF.

The chain uses TRBV19 and TRBJ2-7, with a possible D match to TRBD2 (6 bases). This CDR3 region has 13 residues. Germline V lookup: CDR1 LNHDA, CDR2 SQIVND (reference sequence). V lost 3 bases and J 4 bases, leaving 10 bases between the germline ends. The CDR3 reads CASSIRGRYEQYF. Here the CDR3 DNA reads TGTGCCAGTAGTATTCGGGGGAGGTACGAGCAGTACTTC. The complete variable domain, with remaining parts taken from reference TRBV19 and TRBJ2-7, reads DGGITQSPKYLFRKEGQNVTLSCEQNLNHDAMYWYRQDPGQGLRLIYYSQIVNDFQKGDIAEGYSVSREKKESFPLTVTSAQKNPTAFYLCASSIRGRYEQYFGPGTRLTVT.

In DNA, the CDR3 is TGTGCCAGCAGCCCCGGGACTAGAGGCACAGATACGCAGTATTTT. Amino acids: CASSPGTRGTDTQYF. V and J are TRBV9 and TRBJ2-3; 8 positions agree with TRBD2. V was pared by 4 bases and J by 1 base, with 5 bases of the junction left unmatched. The CDR3 runs 15 residues. Germline V lookup: CDR1 SGDLS, CDR2 YYNGEE.

The V gene is TRBV18, the J gene TRBJ1-6, with D perhaps TRBD1 (6 bases). This CDR3 region has 15 residues. V was trimmed by 3 bases and J by 6 bases, leaving 12 bases between them. The germline V gene encodes CDR1 KGHSH and CDR2 LQKENI. The CDR3 loop is CASSPRDTGNSPLHF. The CDR3 region has the DNA TGTGCCAGCTCACCCCGGGACACCGGTAATTCACCCCTCCACTTT.

The chain has TRBV5-8 and TRBJ2-3; TRBD2 aligns across 10 bases. The CDR3 spans 17 residues. V dropped 0 bases and J dropped 0; count of bases not matched to a gene: 4. Germline values: CDR1 SGHTS, CDR2 YDEGEE. CDR3 nucleotide sequence: TGTGCCAGCAGCTTGGGGGTAGCGGGGGGTAGCACAGATACGCAGTATTTT. Translated, it gives CASSLGVAGGSTDTQYF.

The rearrangement uses TRBV7-2 and TRBJ1-6, with D perhaps matching TRBD1 (5 bases). The germline gives CDR1 SGHTA, CDR2 FQGNSA. The CDR3 covers 16 residues. V lost 8 bases to trimming and J lost 7 bases, with 21 bases between them. The DNA of the CDR3 is TGTGCCAGCGCAGAAGGGACGGACCGGGGGAATTCACCCCTCCACTTT. It specifies CASAEGTDRGNSPLHF.

The chain combines TRBV7-8 with TRBJ2-7; TRBD2 aligns across 7 bases. This CDR3 has 16 amino acids. Trimming at V came to 5 bases and at J to 1 base, leaving 11 bases not matched to a gene. Germline loops: CDR1 SGHVS, CDR2 FQNEAQ. The DNA for the CDR3 is TGTGCCAGCAGCCCCGTCCCTCTGGGGGGGTCCTACGAGCAGTACTTC. Translating gives CASSPVPLGGSYEQYF.

The chain joins TRBV5-4 to TRBJ2-1, with TRBD2 matching 8 bases. Germline V gene data show CDR1 as SGHNT and CDR2 as YYREEE (reference sequence). The CDR3 contains 15 residues. V gave up 0 bases and J gave up 5 bases; unmatched junction bases: 4. Here the CDR3 DNA reads TGTGCCAGCAGCTTGGTAGCGGGGTCCCACAATGAGCAGTTCTTC. Translation: CASSLVAGSHNEQFF.

This chain uses TRBV5-1 with TRBJ2-3; 14 nucleotides match TRBD2. From germline, CDR1 is SGHRS and CDR2 YFSETQ. The CDR3 sequence is 15 residues long. The junction had 6 bases not matched to a gene; V was cut back by 8 bases and J by 4 bases. The CDR3 loop reads CASTTSGGVPDTQYF. As DNA, the CDR3 is TGCGCCAGTACGACTAGCGGGGGGGTACCAGATACGCAGTATTTT.

The chain uses TRBV5-1 and TRBJ2-7; 7 nucleotides line up with TRBD2. Unmatched junction bases numbered 8, after V lost 0 bases and J lost 2 bases. The CDR3 sequence is 16 residues long. CDR1 and CDR2 from the germline V gene are SGHRS and YFSETQ. CDR3 sequence reads: CASSLVGSSGTYEQYF. The CDR3 nucleotides read TGCGCCAGCAGCTTGGTGGGGTCTAGCGGTACCTACGAGCAGTACTTC.

The chain joins TRBV30 to TRBJ1-1, with D possibly matching TRBD1 (6 bases). This CDR3 comprises 15 residues. The germline gives CDR1 GTSNPN, CDR2 SVGIG (reference sequence). V was pared by 2 bases and J by 5 bases, with 18 bases between. The CDR3 bases are TGTGCCTGGAGTAACCGGGGGGCTAGTAGGACTGAAGCTTTCTTT. This codes for CAWSNRGASRTEAFF. The whole variable domain, remainder taken from reference TRBV30 and TRBJ1-1, is SQTIHQWPATLVQPVGSPLSLECTVEGTSNPNLYWYRQAAGRGLQLLFYSVGIGQISSEVPQNLSASRPQDRQFILSSKKLLLSDSGFYLCAWSNRGASRTEAFFGQGTRLTVV.

This sequence joins TRBV6-5 and TRBJ2-1, with TRBD2 matching 9 bases. V was pared by 5 bases and J by 6 bases, with 5 bases of the junction left unmatched. This CDR3 contains 14 residues. Germline V gene data show CDR1 as MNHEY and CDR2 as SVGAGI. The CDR3 sequence: CASSPREGGNEQFF. CDR3 nucleotide sequence: TGTGCCAGCAGTCCGCGGGAGGGGGGCAATGAGCAGTTCTTC.

This sequence joins TRBV5-1 and TRBJ2-5; D gene ambiguous. CDR1 and CDR2 from the germline V gene are SGHRS and YFSETQ. The germline V and J ends were trimmed by 4 bases and 3 bases, with 4 bases remaining between them. There are 11 residues in the CDR3. The CDR3 loop is CASSTEETQYF. The CDR3 nucleotides read TGCGCCAGCAGCACGGAAGAGACCCAGTACTTC.

The chain carries TRBV11-2 and TRBJ1-2; TRBD1 aligns across 8 bases. The ends lost 1 base at V and 8 bases at J; junction bases unmatched: 9. CDR3 length equals 15 residues. Germline lookup yields CDR1 SGHAT and CDR2 FQNNGV. The CDR3 spells CASSLGTGYDGGYTF. CDR3 coding DNA: TGTGCCAGCAGCTTAGGGACAGGGTACGATGGGGGCTACACCTTC.

CDR3 nucleotide sequence: TGTGCCAGCAGACCAGGGGGGATAGGGTACGAGCAGTACTTC. This encodes CASRPGGIGYEQYF. The V call is TRBV27, the J call TRBJ2-7, with D perhaps TRBD1 (7 bases). V lost 6 bases to trimming and J lost 4 bases, with 16 bases between them. Germline V gene data show CDR1 as MNHEY and CDR2 as SMNVEV (reference sequence). There are 14 residues in the CDR3.